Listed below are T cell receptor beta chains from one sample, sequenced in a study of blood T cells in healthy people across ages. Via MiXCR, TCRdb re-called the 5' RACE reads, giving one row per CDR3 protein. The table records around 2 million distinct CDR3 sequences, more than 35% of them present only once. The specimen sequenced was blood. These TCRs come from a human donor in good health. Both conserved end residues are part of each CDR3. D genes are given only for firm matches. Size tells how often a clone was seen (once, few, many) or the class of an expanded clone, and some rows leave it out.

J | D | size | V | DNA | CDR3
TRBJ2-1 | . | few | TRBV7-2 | TGTGCCAGCAGCTTACGGCCGTGGCAGAAGGACAATGAGCAGTTCTTC | CASSLRPWQKDNEQFF
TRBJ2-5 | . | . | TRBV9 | TGTGCCAGCAGCGTAGGGGACTTCAGGCAGGCAGAGACCCAGTACTTC | CASSVGDFRQAETQYF
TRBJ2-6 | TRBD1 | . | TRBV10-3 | TGTGCCATCAGTGGGACAGGGGGGACGTTGGGGGCCAACGTCCTGACTTTC | CAISGTGGTLGANVLTF
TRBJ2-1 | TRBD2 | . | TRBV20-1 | TGCAGTGCCTTTTGGACTAGCGGGGCGCCGGATGAGCAGTTCTTC | CSAFWTSGAPDEQFF
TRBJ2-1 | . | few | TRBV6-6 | TGTGCCAGCAGAGCAGTGAAAAGCTCCTACAATGAGCAGTTCTTC | CASRAVKSSYNEQFF
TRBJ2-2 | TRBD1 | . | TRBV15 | TGTGCCACCAGCAGAGCAGGGGGCGCGGGCACCGGGGAGCTGTTTTTT | CATSRAGGAGTGELFF
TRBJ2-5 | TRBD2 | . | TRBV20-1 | TGCAGTGCTGAATTGAGTAGCGGGGGTAGACAAGAGACCCAGTACTTC | CSAELSSGGRQETQYF
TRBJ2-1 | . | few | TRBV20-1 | TGCAGTGCTTTGCCCCTAGAGGGATATTTCTACAATGAGCAGTTCTTC | CSALPLEGYFYNEQFF
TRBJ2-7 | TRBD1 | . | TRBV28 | TGTGCCAGCAGTATGAAAGACAGGGCCTCCTACGAGCAGTACTTC | CASSMKDRASYEQYF
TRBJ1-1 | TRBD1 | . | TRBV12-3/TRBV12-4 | TGTGCCAGCAGTTTAACTTATGGACAGGGCAACACTGAAGCTTTCTTT | CASSLTYGQGNTEAFF
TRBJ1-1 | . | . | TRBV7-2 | TGTGCCAGCAGCTTAGTTGTCCTGAACACTGAAGCTTTCTTT | CASSLVVLNTEAFF
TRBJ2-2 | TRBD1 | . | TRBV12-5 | TGTGCTAGTGGCTACGGGACAGGGGACACCGGGGAGCTGTTTTTT | CASGYGTGDTGELFF
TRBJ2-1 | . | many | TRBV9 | TGTGCCAGCAGCGATCCAAGGGACCCTGGGGGAAATGAGCAGTTCTTC | CASSDPRDPGGNEQFF
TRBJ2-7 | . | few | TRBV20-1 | TGCAGTGCTAGAGATGTGGGAACCTACGAGCAGTACTTC | CSARDVGTYEQYF
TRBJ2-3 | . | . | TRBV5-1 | TGCGCCAGCAGCTTCGACAGACCCGATTCCACGCAGTATTTT | CASSFDRPDSTQYF
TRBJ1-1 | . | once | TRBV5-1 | TGCGCCAGCAGCTTCGGGACTGATGAATACACTGAAGCTTTCTTT | CASSFGTDEYTEAFF
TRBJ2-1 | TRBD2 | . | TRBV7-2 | TGTGCCAGCAGCTTCGTCGGGACTAGTACCTACAATGAGCAGTTCTTC | CASSFVGTSTYNEQFF
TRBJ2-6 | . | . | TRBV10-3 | TGTGCCATCAGCAGGGACTCTGGGGCCAACGTCCTGACTTTC | CAISRDSGANVLTF
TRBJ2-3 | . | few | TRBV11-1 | TGTGCCAGCAGCCAAAGTGGAAGGGGCACAGATACGCAGTATTTT | CASSQSGRGTDTQYF
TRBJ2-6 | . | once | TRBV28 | TGTGCCAGCAGCATCCAGCCGTCTGGGGCCAACGTCCTGACTTTC | CASSIQPSGANVLTF
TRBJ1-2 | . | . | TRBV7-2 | TGTGCCAGCAGCCAACAGGGTGGAACGAACGACTATGGCTACACCTTC | CASSQQGGTNDYGYTF
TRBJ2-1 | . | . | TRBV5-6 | TGTGCCAGCAGCTTTCCCCGCAGTGAGCAGTTCTTC | CASSFPRSEQFF
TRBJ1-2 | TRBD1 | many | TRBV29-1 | TGCAGCGTTGGGGCAGGGGGAGGCTACACCTTC | CSVGAGGGYTF
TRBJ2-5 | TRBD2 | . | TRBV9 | TGTGCCAGCAGCGCCGCTTCTTGGGGGGGAGAGACCCAGTACTTC | CASSAASWGGETQYF
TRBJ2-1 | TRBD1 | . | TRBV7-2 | TGTGCCAGCAGCCGGATCGCCGCCGGGACAGGGAACAATGAGCAGTTCTTC | CASSRIAAGTGNNEQFF
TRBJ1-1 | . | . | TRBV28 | TGTGCCAGCAGTTTATACGGGGGAGGGGGAACTGAAGCTTTCTTT | CASSLYGGGGTEAFF
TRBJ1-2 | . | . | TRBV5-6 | TGTGCCAGCAGCTCCGAAGGGTGGAGGGTTGACGGCTACACCTTC | CASSSEGWRVDGYTF
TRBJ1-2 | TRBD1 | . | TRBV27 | TGTGCCAGCAGTTCCCCCTCCCGACAGGGCTATGGCTACACCTTC | CASSSPSRQGYGYTF